Below, 4 T cell receptor beta chains from the same sample are listed, as sequenced in a study of shared clonotypes between healthy human individuals. The data were produced by immunoSEQ multiplex PCR, yet TCRdb's version contains in-frame clones alone and is incomplete. The table includes about 2 million clones, 85% to 95% detected once. The sequenced sample consisted of naive CD4+ T cells sorted from blood. Subset given: CD45RA+ positively selected. These TCRs come from a young man in good health.

This clone was recorded only once. Possible read error: a much larger clone is one base away. Other DNA sequences in the sample encode the same CDR3. The genes are TRBV5-1 and TRBJ2-7; D is perhaps TRBD2 (6 bases). Germline CDR1 reads SGHRS; CDR2 reads YFSETQ. The CDR3 extends over 16 amino acids. The CDR3 spells CASSLEGRDPPYEQYF. Written as DNA, the CDR3 is TGCGCCAGCAGCTTGGAGGGGCGGGATCCTCCCTACGAGCAATACTTC.

The rearrangement joins TRBV10-3 to TRBJ2-5; TRBD1 aligns across 8 bases. This CDR3 comprises 15 residues. Germline loops: CDR1 ENHRY, CDR2 SYGVKD. After removal of 3 bases from V and 2 bases from J, the junction contained 5 bases not matched to a gene. The CDR3 DNA is TGTGCCATCAGTGACTTGGACAGGGCTCAAGAGACCCAGTACTTC. Residues: CAISDLDRAQETQYF.

The chain couples TRBV10-3 to TRBJ2-3; no clear D. V lost 1 base and J 0 bases, leaving 5 bases between the germline ends. The CDR3 runs to 14 residues. Germline V lookup: CDR1 ENHRY, CDR2 SYGVKD. The CDR3 bases are TGTGCCATCAGTGAGTGGCTTAGCACAGATACGCAGTATTTT. This sequence encodes CAISEWLSTDTQYF.

The chain uses TRBV4-3 and TRBJ1-5; D not resolved. Germline assignment: CDR1 LGHNA and CDR2 YSLEER. The CDR3 totals 15 residues. V was shortened by 0 bases and J by 4 bases, with 10 bases between the two germline ends. The CDR3 sequence is CASSQDLAGNQPQHF. The CDR3, as DNA: TGCGCCAGCAGCCAAGATCTGGCTGGGAATCAGCCCCAGCATTTT.